The 18 T cell receptor beta chains listed next were all sequenced from one sample in a study of naive and memory T cell subsets. An equimolar mix of two oligonucleotides served as the beta constant-region primer for TRBC1 and TRBC2. TCRdb called the UMI-ligation and nested PCR reads again in MiXCR, with one record for every CDR3 protein. The table records over 20,000 distinct CDR3 sequences, 9.5% to 12% of them present only once. Sample: central memory CD8+ T cells from blood. The receptors here all came from a human donor in good health.

The V and J genes are TRBV7-2 and TRBJ2-1, with D maybe TRBD2 (6 bases). The CDR3 contains 15 residues. CDR1 and CDR2 from the germline V gene are SGHTA and FQGNSA. V was cut by 4 bases and J by 9 bases, with 19 bases left in between. The CDR3 region is CASSSDARVEGEQFF. The CDR3 region has the DNA TGTGCCAGCAGCTCCGATGCGAGGGTGGAGGGTGAGCAGTTCTTC.

The chain is built from TRBV29-1 and TRBJ2-3; TRBD1 matches 10 bases. Germline CDR1 reads SQVTM; CDR2 reads ANQGSEA. The CDR3 consists of 15 residues. Trimming took 5 bases from V and 4 from J; bases not matched to a gene: 9. The CDR3 region is CSVSSGTGVADTQYF. CDR3 bases: TGCAGCGTTAGTTCCGGGACAGGGGTTGCAGATACGCAGTATTTT.

This clonotype was detected many times. The chain employs TRBV15 and TRBJ2-6; the D is unclear. V dropped 5 bases and J dropped 0 bases, with 8 bases sitting between them. Germline CDR1 LNHNV, CDR2 YYDKDF (reference sequence). The CDR3 is made up of 15 amino acids. CDR3 region: CATSPQASGANVLTF. In DNA, the CDR3 is TGTGCCACCAGCCCCCAGGCCTCTGGGGCCAACGTCCTGACTTTC.

The J gene is TRBJ2-5, the V gene TRBV6-5; D is unclear. The CDR3 consists of 13 residues. Germline CDR1 reads MNHEY; CDR2 reads SVGAGI. V lost 9 bases and J lost 5, with 16 bases in between. In nucleotides, the CDR3 is TGTGCCAGTGGACGATCCGATTTCGAGACCCAGTACTTC. Its protein product is CASGRSDFETQYF.

This clonotype was counted ten times or more. The chain is built from TRBV12-3 or TRBV12-4 and TRBJ2-3; 9 bases match TRBD2. Germline trimming cut 1 base from V and 4 bases from J; bases unmatched to any gene: 0. This CDR3 is 14 amino acids long. CDR3 nucleotide sequence: TGTGCCAGCAGTTTAGTAGCGGGAGCAGATACGCAGTATTTT. It codes for CASSLVAGADTQYF.

This clonotype was observed many times. The V call is TRBV10-2, the J call TRBJ2-5; 10 positions agree with TRBD2. Germline V lookup: CDR1 WSHSY, CDR2 SAAADI. The CDR3 is 16 residues long. V gave up 6 bases and J gave up 5 bases; unmatched junction bases: 12. The CDR3 reads CASRGPAGGPGETQYF. CDR3 DNA: TGCGCCAGCAGAGGACCAGCGGGAGGGCCTGGTGAGACCCAGTACTTC.

This clonotype has just a few counts. The CDR3 coding sequence is TGTGCCAGCAGGCTTACACGCCACGGTCGGGAGGGCCGGGAGACCCAGTACTTC. Translated: CASRLTRHGREGRETQYF. The chain is built from TRBV7-9 and TRBJ2-5; 8 bases map to TRBD2. Germline CDR1 is SEHNR and CDR2 is FQNEAQ (reference sequence). Trimming at V came to 6 bases and at J to 5 bases, leaving 20 bases not matched to a gene. This CDR3 is 18 amino acids long.

There are many counts of this clonotype. Here the CDR3 reads CSAGTGENNQPQHF. In nucleotides, the CDR3 is TGCAGTGCCGGGACAGGGGAAAACAATCAGCCCCAGCATTTT. The chain carries TRBV20-1 and TRBJ1-5; 10 nucleotides align to TRBD1. V was pared by 6 bases and J by 3 bases, with 5 bases of the junction left unmatched. The CDR3 spans 14 residues. Looked up from germline, CDR1 is DFQATT and CDR2 is SNEGSKA (reference sequence).

The chain is built from TRBV7-8 and TRBJ2-5; 10 nucleotides agree with TRBD1. CDR1 and CDR2 from the germline V gene are SGHVS and FQNEAQ. The CDR3 totals 17 residues. Trimming cost V 1 base and J 5 bases; bases outside gene matches: 10. This chain's CDR3 is CASSLGTGQGVAETQYF. Here the CDR3 DNA reads TGTGCCAGCAGCTTAGGGACTGGACAGGGGGTAGCTGAGACCCAGTACTTC. Drawing the rest from reference TRBV7-8 and TRBJ2-5, the complete variable domain is GAGVSQSPRYKVAKRGQDVALRCDPISGHVSLFWYQQALGQGPEFLTYFQNEAQLDKSGLPSDRFFAERPEGSVSTLKIQRTQQEDSAVYLCASSLGTGQGVAETQYFGPGTRLLVL.

This chain connects TRBV2 to TRBJ2-7; D perhaps matches TRBD1 (6 bases). CDR3 size: 14 residues. V lost 7 bases to trimming and J lost 0 bases, with 13 bases between them. Germline values: CDR1 SNHLY, CDR2 FYNNEI. CDR3 residues: CASMAGVISYEQYF. CDR3 nucleotides: TGTGCCAGCATGGCAGGGGTAATCTCCTACGAGCAGTACTTC.

This clonotype is medium-sized in the sample. V usage is TRBV7-6 and J usage is TRBJ2-7, with a tentative D call TRBD1 (5 bases). Looked up from germline, CDR1 is SGHVS and CDR2 is FNYEAQ. V shed 1 base and J shed 5 bases, with 15 bases lying between them. This CDR3 is built from 15 residues. DNA for the CDR3: TGTGCCAGCAGCTTAGAGCCAGGGCTTGGGCACGAGCAGTACTTC. It translates to CASSLEPGLGHEQYF.

This clonotype was counted many times. The chain combines TRBV23-1 with TRBJ2-5; no clear D gene. TRBV23-1 is recorded as an ORF, its role being uncertain. There are 14 residues in the CDR3. Trimming pared 8 bases from V and 1 base from J, leaving 14 bases between. Written as DNA, the CDR3 is TGCGCCAGCGCTCAAGGGCAGATCCAAGAGACCCAGTACTTC. Residues: CASAQGQIQETQYF.

This clonotype was seen many times. The J gene is TRBJ2-3, the V gene TRBV5-1; 8 nucleotides align to TRBD2. Losses at the gene ends were 5 bases for V and 4 bases for J; bases not matched to a gene: 6. Germline loops: CDR1 SGHRS, CDR2 YFSETQ. The CDR3 is 14 residues long. The CDR3 sequence is CASSRGLAADTQYF. CDR3 coding DNA: TGCGCCAGCAGTAGAGGACTAGCAGCAGATACGCAGTATTTT.

This clonotype is deemed medium-sized. This chain connects TRBV20-1 to TRBJ1-1; D not resolved. Trimming left V 2 bases short and J 0 bases short, with 10 bases between. The CDR3 is 14 residues long. Germline V CDR1 and CDR2: DFQATT, SNEGSKA (reference sequence). The CDR3 protein is CSARSHELNTEAFF. CDR3 DNA sequence: TGCAGTGCTAGATCCCATGAGTTGAACACTGAAGCTTTCTTT.

This clonotype has only a few counts. The rearrangement joins TRBV9 to TRBJ2-2; D unclear. Germline lookup yields CDR1 SGDLS and CDR2 YYNGEE. Trimming removed 4 bases from V and 9 bases from J, with 10 bases in between. CDR3 length: 12 residues. The CDR3 sequence: CASSPPSRELFF. CDR3 in DNA: TGTGCCAGCAGCCCCCCTTCGAGGGAGCTGTTTTTT. Based on the CDR3 plus reference TRBV9 and TRBJ2-2, the full variable domain is DSGVTQTPKHLITATGQRVTLRCSPRSGDLSVYWYQQSLDQGLQFLIQYYNGEERAKGNILERFSAQQFPDLHSELNLSSLELGDSALYFCASSPPSRELFFGEGSRLTVL.

This clonotype was seen a handful of times. V usage is TRBV7-8 and J usage is TRBJ2-3, with 10 bases fitting TRBD2. The CDR3 is 16 amino acids. V was clipped by 5 bases and J by 0 bases; unmatched bases: 5. Germline V CDR1 and CDR2: SGHVS, FQNEAQ. CDR3 coding DNA: TGTGCCAGCAGCGGCACTAGCGGGGATAGCACAGATACGCAGTATTTT. Its protein product is CASSGTSGDSTDTQYF.

The chain links TRBV7-9 to TRBJ1-1; D is ambiguous. This CDR3 is built from 13 residues. The V end lost 1 base, the J end lost 4 bases, and 7 bases lay between the germline ends. The germline gives CDR1 SEHNR, CDR2 FQNEAQ (reference sequence). CDR3 in amino acids: CASSLGGVTEAFF. The CDR3 coding sequence is TGTGCCAGCAGCTTAGGGGGTGTCACTGAAGCTTTCTTT.

This clonotype was seen many times. The chain employs TRBV2 and TRBJ2-3; no reliable D call. Germline-derived CDR1 and CDR2 are SNHLY and FYNNEI. The ends were cut back, 7 bases at V and 0 bases at J, with 14 bases in the middle. The CDR3 sequence is 15 residues long. The CDR3 nucleotides read TGTGCCAGCACCGATTTCGTAGATAGCACAGATACGCAGTATTTT. This translates into CASTDFVDSTDTQYF.